The present T cell receptor beta chain was sequenced within a study of OX40 agonist ivuxolimab in advanced cancers. Whole-study context: Earlier treatment with anti-PD-1, anti-PD-L1 or anti-CTLA-4 was permitted, and 30% to 40% had received some.

Germline V CDR1 and CDR2: LNHDA, SQIVND (reference sequence). There are 12 residues in the CDR3. Study findings and constraints: Expanded peripheral T-cell antigen specificity went undetermined. At 0.1 to 3.0 mg/kg and by week 6, clonal expansion occurred in CD4+ and CD8+ blood T cells. Expanded clones tended on average to be more numerous among CD8+ T cells than CD4+.

TCRdb's table, derived via immunoSEQ multiplex PCR, lists solely in-frame clones and lacks some. This sample carries around 63,000 clones, approximately 89% of them seen once, and the ten largest clones take 1% to 1.2%. Concerning this clone: No antigen is known for it.

The chain couples TRBV19 to TRBJ2-2; D is possibly TRBD1 or TRBD2 (6 bases each). The clonotype was recovered from an adult with an advanced solid tumor such as melanoma, head and neck, liver or kidney cancer. The sequencing used CD4+ or CD8+ T cells sorted from blood, collected in a trial of the OX40 agonist ivuxolimab. The CDR3 reads CATGGYTGELFF. The CDR3, as DNA: TGTGCGACAGGAGGGTACACCGGGGAGCTGTTTTTT. The variable domain in full, completed from reference TRBV19 and TRBJ2-2, reads DGGITQSPKYLFRKEGQNVTLSCEQNLNHDAMYWYRQDPGQGLRLIYYSQIVNDFQKGDIAEGYSVSREKKESFPLTVTSAQKNPTAFYLCATGGYTGELFFGEGSRLTVL.